A few counts support the clone carrying this T cell receptor (beta chain). Its target is unknown. Some clones are missing from TCRdb's copy, which holds only in-frame ones; the method was immunoSEQ multiplex PCR. Of approximately 66,000 clones in the sample, 85% were seen once. This specimen comes from a study of OX40 agonist ivuxolimab in advanced cancers. Study background: Three individuals attained partial responses, comprising one hepatocellular carcinoma case and two cutaneous melanoma cases. Findings and limits, study-wide: By week 6 at 0.1 to 3.0 mg/kg, blood CD4+ and CD8+ T cells had expanded clonally. Expanded clones were, on average, more numerous among CD8+ T cells than CD4+.

Sample: CD4+ or CD8+ T cells sorted from blood, taken in a trial of the OX40 agonist ivuxolimab. This TCR came from an adult with an advanced solid tumor such as melanoma, head and neck, liver or kidney cancer.

CDR3 sequence: CASSVGQGFGQPQHF. The CDR3 coding sequence is TGTGCCAGCAGCGTAGGGCAGGGATTCGGTCAGCCCCAGCATTTT. The chain employs TRBV9 and TRBJ1-5; TRBD1 might be the D (5 bases). Germline CDR1 reads SGDLS; CDR2 reads YYNGEE. Trimming left V 0 bases short and J 6 bases short, with 13 bases between. This CDR3 contains 15 residues.